This TCR beta chain was sequenced for a study of T cell responses to AZD1222 COVID-19 vaccine. The V gene's germline CDR1 is SGHRS and CDR2 YFSETQ. The ends lost 4 bases at V and 2 bases at J; junction bases unmatched: 3. This CDR3 comprises 14 residues. The table came from immunoSEQ multiplex PCR; TCRdb's copy has only in-frame clones and leaves some out. The table includes 100,000 or so clones, about 93% detected once. Comment on this clone: The antigen is unknown.

Whole-study results and caveats: Seropositive AZD1222 recipients at baseline numbered only 6 or 7. Spike-specific TCR breadth and depth both grew after two AZD1222 doses. CD4 TCRs covered the whole spike, strongest at regions 160-218 and 743-854.

The sequencing used peripheral blood, collected on day 0 of AZD1222 vaccination. This TCR was sampled from an adult in good health. This chain uses TRBV5-1 with TRBJ2-3; 8 bases are shared with TRBD2. The CDR3 loop reads CASSMTSATDTQYF. CDR3 coding DNA: TGCGCCAGCAGCATGACTAGCGCCACAGATACGCAGTATTTT. Variable domain in full (rest from reference TRBV5-1 and TRBJ2-3): KAGVTQTPRYLIKTRGQQVTLSCSPISGHRSVSWYQQTPGQGLQFLFEYFSETQRNKGNFPGRFSGRQFSNSRSEMNVSTLELGDSALYLCASSMTSATDTQYFGPGTRLTVL.